This T cell receptor (beta chain) was obtained from a study of T cells after yellow fever vaccination. TCR cDNA was made by 5'RACE template switching, adding a universal primer site and UMIs. Using its own MiXCR run on the 5' RACE reads, TCRdb lists one record per CDR3 protein. The profile covers about 170,000 distinct CDR3 sequences, with 9.5% to 12% appearing a single time and roughly a third taken by the ten largest. This clonotype appeared a few times. Its antigen is still unknown. General study points: Booster sampling recovered most clones from primary vaccination (approximately 97% CD4, roughly 88% CD8). CD4 and CD8 compartments shared a small share of clonotypes. The bulk population could contribute abundant contaminating clonotypes to FACS-sorted repertoires.

CDR3 length equals 12 residues. V lost 6 bases and J 7 bases, leaving 12 bases between the germline ends. Germline CDR1 and CDR2: MNHEY and SVGEGT. V usage is TRBV6-2 or TRBV6-3 and J usage is TRBJ1-1; D is undetermined. The sequencing here drew on CD8+ T cells sorted from PBMCs, taken 15 days after the yellow fever booster vaccination. The clonotype comes from a man aged 18 to 35 who received the YFV17D yellow fever vaccine. The CDR3 is CASSLDLLEAFF. The CDR3 bases are TGTGCCAGCAGCCTGGACCTCCTTGAAGCTTTCTTT.